What follows are 24 T cell receptor beta chains derived from one specimen sequenced in a study of CD8+ T cells in alopecia areata. Extraction of RNA preceded its reverse transcription into cDNA, which served as the sequencing template. Here immunoSEQ multiplex PCR was the method, and the copy in TCRdb shows in-frame clones only, minus some. The sample comprises about 110,000 clones, under 60% of which are singletons, and over 20% rests with the top ten. Input material: NKG2D-low CD8+ T cells sorted from blood. The receptors were sampled from a human donor with alopecia areata.

The rearrangement joins TRBV9 to TRBJ1-4; D remains ambiguous. Looked up from germline, CDR1 is SGDLS and CDR2 is YYNGEE. The CDR3 length is 15 residues. The V gene lost 0 bases and the J gene lost 5 bases, with 11 bases spanning the gap. As DNA, the CDR3 is TGTGCCAGCAGCGTAGAAGGCACCCCCAATGAAAAACTGTTTTTT. The encoded protein is CASSVEGTPNEKLFF.

V gene TRBV18 combines with J gene TRBJ2-3, with TRBD2 matching over 7 bases. The CDR3 has 17 amino acids. V dropped 3 bases and J dropped 0; count of bases not matched to a gene: 9. Germline CDR1 is KGHSH and CDR2 is LQKENI. CDR3 sequence: CASSPGRTSESTDTQYF. Here the CDR3 DNA reads TGTGCCAGCTCACCGGGACGAACTAGCGAAAGCACAGATACGCAGTATTTT. Full variable domain (remainder filled in from reference TRBV18 and TRBJ2-3): NAGVMQNPRHLVRRRGQEARLRCSPMKGHSHVYWYRQLPEEGLKFMVYLQKENIIDESGMPKERFSAEFPKEGPSILRIQQVVRGDSAAYFCASSPGRTSESTDTQYFGPGTRLTVL.

The chain joins TRBV25-1 to TRBJ2-5; 8 nucleotides agree with TRBD2. With 3 bases clipped from V and 5 bases from J, the junction kept 8 bases outside the gene matches. The CDR3 is made up of 15 amino acids. Germline CDR1 MGHDK, CDR2 SYGVNS. The CDR3 sequence is CASSEGLDLKETQYF. CDR3 in DNA: TGTGCCAGCAGTGAGGGACTAGACTTGAAGGAGACCCAGTACTTC.

This sequence joins TRBV10-3 and TRBJ2-5; possible D gene TRBD2, 6 bases. CDR1 and CDR2 from the germline V gene are ENHRY and SYGVKD. V was clipped by 8 bases and J by 4 bases, with 20 bases between them. This CDR3 has 15 amino acids. CDR3 region: CAIQEPGSSGETQYF. The DNA for the CDR3 is TGTGCCATCCAGGAACCCGGGAGTAGTGGAGAGACCCAGTACTTC.

This clone was seen just once. The chain recombines TRBV29-1 with TRBJ2-7, with a weak D call TRBD2 (5 bases). V was cut by 2 bases and J by 3 bases, with 11 bases left in between. Looked up from germline, CDR1 is SQVTM and CDR2 is ANQGSEA. The CDR3 loop spans 13 amino acids. CDR3 coding DNA: TGCAGCGTTGAATGGTCGGGGAACTACGAGCAGTACTTC. Translating gives CSVEWSGNYEQYF.

This chain links TRBV7-3 with TRBJ2-2; D unresolved. V dropped 7 bases and J dropped 4 bases, with 4 bases sitting between them. The CDR3 is 11 residues long. CDR1 and CDR2 (germline): SGHTA, FQGTGA. The CDR3 DNA reads as TGTGCCAGCACCCTCACCGGGGAGCTGTTTTTT. It codes for CASTLTGELFF.

Written as DNA, the CDR3 is TGTGCCAGCAGCTTAACTCAGGGTTATAACGAGCAGTACTTC. It yields the protein CASSLTQGYNEQYF. The rearrangement links TRBV7-3 to TRBJ2-7; perhaps TRBD1 as D (5 bases). Germline CDR1 and CDR2: SGHTA and FQGTGA. Trimming cost V 0 bases and J 5 bases, with 11 bases left between them. The CDR3 loop spans 14 amino acids.

This rearrangement joins TRBV23-1 to TRBJ2-5, with D perhaps TRBD1 (6 bases). TRBV23-1 qualifies as an ORF whose function is uncertain. The CDR3 totals 15 residues. V gave up 7 bases and J gave up 5 bases, with 20 bases separating them. The CDR3 DNA follows: TGCGCCAGCACCACCGGGACAAAACGACGGGAGACCCAGTACTTC. This translates into CASTTGTKRRETQYF.

The chain recombines TRBV6-5 with TRBJ2-2; D is unclear. CDR1 and CDR2 from the germline V gene are MNHEY and SVGAGI. The CDR3 length is 13 residues. Trimming took off 10 bases at V and 8 bases at J, with 17 bases between the two ends. DNA of the CDR3: TGTGCCACCGCCCCGACTGAGAAGGGGGAGCTGTTTTTT. Its protein product is CATAPTEKGELFF.

The chain combines TRBV2 with TRBJ2-7, with D perhaps assigned TRBD1 or TRBD2 (6 bases each). With 10 bases removed from V and 2 bases from J, the gap between germline ends came to 15 bases. The CDR3 sequence is 13 residues long. Germline V gene sequence: CDR1 SNHLY, CDR2 FYNNEI. CDR3 sequence (DNA): TGTGCCACCCTGGGGGGCCTAACCTACGAGCAGTACTTC. Its protein is CATLGGLTYEQYF.

The rearrangement joins TRBV29-1 to TRBJ2-1, with 7 bases fitting TRBD2. Per germline, CDR1 SQVTM and CDR2 ANQGSEA. J was trimmed by 6 bases and V by 2 bases; bases with no gene match: 4. The CDR3 consists of 13 residues. The CDR3: CSVEWRETNEQFF. The CDR3 DNA follows: TGCAGCGTTGAATGGCGGGAGACCAATGAGCAGTTCTTC.

This clone has more than one count but fewer than ten. The V gene is TRBV2, the J gene TRBJ2-7; no definite D call. CDR3 length: 13 residues. V lost 2 bases and J lost 1, with 6 bases in between. Germline loops: CDR1 SNHLY, CDR2 FYNNEI. The CDR3 bases are TGTGCCAGCAGTGAACTGGATTCCTACGAGCAGTACTTC. It is translated as CASSELDSYEQYF.

The CDR3 coding sequence is TGTGCCAGCAGTTCCGGATACACAGATACGCAGTATTTT. Translation gives CASSSGYTDTQYF. The chain couples TRBV6-5 to TRBJ2-3; D unresolved. This CDR3 region has 13 residues. V was clipped by 4 bases and J by 2 bases, with 7 bases between them. Germline loops: CDR1 MNHEY, CDR2 SVGAGI.

This clone was recorded only once. The chain joins TRBV2 to TRBJ1-4; a possible D gene is TRBD1 (6 bases). Germline lookup yields CDR1 SNHLY and CDR2 FYNNEI. The CDR3 spans 14 residues. V shed 7 bases and J shed 10 bases, with 19 bases lying between them. CDR3 sequence reads: CASTPRGQGGKLFF. The CDR3 DNA reads TGTGCCAGCACCCCCCGGGGGCAGGGAGGAAAACTGTTTTTT.

The chain combines TRBV19 with TRBJ2-7, with 10 nucleotides matching TRBD1. Germline values: CDR1 LNHDA, CDR2 SQIVND (reference sequence). Trimming removed 4 bases from V and 9 bases from J; junction bases left unmatched: 15. The CDR3 totals 16 residues. The chain's CDR3 is CASSTPTRTGGIRQYF. CDR3 nucleotide sequence: TGTGCCAGTAGTACCCCGACCCGGACAGGGGGGATAAGGCAGTACTTC.

The rearrangement uses TRBV4-1 and TRBJ2-4, with D perhaps TRBD1 (6 bases). V dropped 0 bases and J dropped 2 bases, with 11 bases sitting between them. The V gene's germline CDR1 is MGHRA and CDR2 YSYEKL. The CDR3 extends over 16 amino acids. The CDR3 region has the DNA TGCGCCAGCAGCCAAGACGACAGGTGGACCAAAAACATTCAGTACTTC. Translated, it gives CASSQDDRWTKNIQYF.

The chain has TRBV4-1 and TRBJ2-1; possible D gene TRBD1, 6 bases. Germline V CDR1 and CDR2: MGHRA, YSYEKL. V gave up 4 bases and J gave up 3 bases, with 19 bases separating them. The CDR3 consists of 17 residues. CDR3 in amino acids: CASSPRSDRSLYNEQFF. Written as DNA, the CDR3 is TGCGCCAGCAGCCCCAGGTCTGACAGGTCCCTCTACAATGAGCAGTTCTTC.

J is TRBJ2-7 and V is TRBV29-1; possibly TRBD2 for D (6 bases). This CDR3 comprises 13 residues. Germline V gives CDR1 SQVTM, CDR2 ANQGSEA. Trimming took off 4 bases at V and 6 bases at J, with 16 bases between the two ends. In DNA, the CDR3 is TGCAGCGTTGCGGCTAGCGAACGGGGCGAGCAGTACTTC. It encodes CSVAASERGEQYF.

The chain combines TRBV27 with TRBJ2-1, with 8 bases lining up with TRBD2. V was pared by 5 bases and J by 3 bases, with 12 bases of the junction left unmatched. The CDR3 length is 17 residues. The germline CDR1 and CDR2 sequences are MNHEY and SMNVEV (reference sequence). In DNA, the CDR3 is TGTGCCAGCAGTCCCCCCCAAGCGGGAGCCCGCTACAATGAGCAGTTCTTC. Amino acids: CASSPPQAGARYNEQFF.

This chain links TRBV28 with TRBJ2-7; TRBD1 matches at 11 bases. V lost 7 bases, J lost 4 bases, and 12 bases stayed unmatched. The germline CDR1 and CDR2 sequences are MDHEN and SYDVKM. The CDR3 runs 16 residues. The CDR3 loop is CASIGGEGQGGYEQYF. CDR3 DNA: TGTGCCAGCATTGGTGGAGAGGGACAGGGGGGGTACGAGCAGTACTTC. The full variable domain, rest sourced from reference TRBV28 and TRBJ2-7, is DVKVTQSSRYLVKRTGEKVFLECVQDMDHENMFWYRQDPGLGLRLIYFSYDVKMKEKGDIPEGYSVSREKKERFSLILESASTNQTSMYLCASIGGEGQGGYEQYFGPGTRLTVT.

The chain employs TRBV7-2 and TRBJ1-5; D is possibly TRBD1 (6 bases). Trimming removed 5 bases from V and 6 bases from J, with 14 bases in between. The germline gives CDR1 SGHTA, CDR2 FQGNSA. The CDR3 consists of 14 residues. The CDR3 DNA reads TGTGCCAGCAGCGCAAACAGGGTTGGTCAGCCCCAGCATTTT. This translates into CASSANRVGQPQHF.

This clone was seen a few times. CDR3 sequence (DNA): TGTGCCAGCAGTAGGGGGGTAGAGAATGAGCAGTTCTTC. It is translated as CASSRGVENEQFF. V is TRBV6-5 and J is TRBJ2-1, with D tentatively TRBD1 or TRBD2 (6 bases each). The CDR3 covers 13 residues. V was clipped by 5 bases and J by 7 bases, with 12 bases between them. Germline CDR1 and CDR2: MNHEY and SVGAGI.

The chain carries TRBV5-6 and TRBJ1-2; weak D call: TRBD1 (5 bases). The length of the CDR3 is 13 residues. The germline V and J ends were trimmed by 0 bases and 5 bases, with 8 bases remaining between them. The germline CDR1 and CDR2 sequences are SGHDT and YYEEEE. In DNA form, the CDR3 reads TGTGCCAGCAGCTTGGGGACATCTTATGGCTACACCTTC. It translates to CASSLGTSYGYTF.

This chain uses TRBV6-5 with TRBJ2-5; 10 positions match TRBD1. This CDR3 contains 15 residues. Germline loops: CDR1 MNHEY, CDR2 SVGAGI. V was clipped by 5 bases and J by 1 base; unmatched bases: 4. The CDR3 nucleotides read TGTGCCAGCAGTGGGACAGGGGCTTTCCAAGAGACCCAGTACTTC. Protein sequence: CASSGTGAFQETQYF.